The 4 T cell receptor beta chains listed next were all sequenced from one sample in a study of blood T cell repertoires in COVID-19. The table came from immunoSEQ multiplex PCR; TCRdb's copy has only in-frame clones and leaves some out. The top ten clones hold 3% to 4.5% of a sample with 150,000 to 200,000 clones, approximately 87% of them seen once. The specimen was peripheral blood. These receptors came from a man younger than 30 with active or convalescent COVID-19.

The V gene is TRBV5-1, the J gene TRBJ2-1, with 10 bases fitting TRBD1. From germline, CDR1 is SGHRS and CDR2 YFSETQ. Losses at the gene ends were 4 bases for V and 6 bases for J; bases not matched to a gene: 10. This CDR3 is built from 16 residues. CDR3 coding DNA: TGCGCCAGCAGCCCTGGAGGGACAGGGGTAGGCAATGAGCAGTTCTTC. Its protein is CASSPGGTGVGNEQFF.

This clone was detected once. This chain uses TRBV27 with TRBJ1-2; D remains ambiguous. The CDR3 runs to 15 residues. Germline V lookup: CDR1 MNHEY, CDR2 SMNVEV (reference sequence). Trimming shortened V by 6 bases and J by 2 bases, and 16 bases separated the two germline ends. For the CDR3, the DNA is TGTGCCAGCAGCCACAAGTTATTCCCGAACTATGGCTACACCTTC. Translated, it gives CASSHKLFPNYGYTF.

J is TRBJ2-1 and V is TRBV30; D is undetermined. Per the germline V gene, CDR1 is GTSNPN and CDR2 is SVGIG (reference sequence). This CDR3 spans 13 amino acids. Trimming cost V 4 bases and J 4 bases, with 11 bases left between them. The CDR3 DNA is TGTGCCTGGAATCTAGAACCTTACAATGAGCAGTTCTTC. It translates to CAWNLEPYNEQFF.

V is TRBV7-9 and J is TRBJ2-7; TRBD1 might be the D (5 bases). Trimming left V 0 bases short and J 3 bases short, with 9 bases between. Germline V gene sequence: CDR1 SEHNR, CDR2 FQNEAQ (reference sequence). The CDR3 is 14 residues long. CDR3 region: CASSLAGDLYEQYF. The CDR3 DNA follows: TGTGCCAGCAGCTTAGCAGGGGATCTCTACGAGCAGTACTTC. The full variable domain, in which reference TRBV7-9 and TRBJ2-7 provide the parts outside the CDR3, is DTGVSQNPRHKITKRGQNVTFRCDPISEHNRLYWYRQTLGQGPEFLTYFQNEAQLEKSRLLSDRFSAERPKGSFSTLEIQRTEQGDSAMYLCASSLAGDLYEQYFGPGTRLTVT.